Here is one T cell receptor beta chain with its context. Its cognate antigen is unknown. The trim removed 5 bases at V and 2 bases at J, leaving 12 bases unmatched. Germline CDR1 reads SGHAT; CDR2 reads FQDESV (reference sequence). This CDR3 has 18 amino acids. The data originate from a study of T-cell reconstitution after alpha-beta-depleted transplantation in children. Preparation of the TCRbeta library involved a method that used unique molecular identifiers. TCRdb fed the PCR reads into MiXCR, producing one record per CDR3 protein. Among some 300,000 distinct CDR3 sequences listed, around 7.1% were seen once. General study points: T-cell numbers and diversity one year post-transplant derived largely from freshly generated T cells. About two months after transplant, alpha-beta T cells reportedly came from several hundred expanded graft clones. High day-60 TCRbeta diversity in some patients came from surviving recipient T cells and thymic progenitors.

The material was peripheral blood, obtained 360 days after TCRalphabeta/CD19-depleted stem cell transplant. This chain joins TRBV11-1 and TRBJ2-5; 12 bases line up with TRBD2. This TCR was sampled from a female patient aged 2-10 years who had a stem cell transplant for Fanconi anemia, so the T cells may come from the graft donor. CDR3 nucleotides: TGTGCCAGCAGCCCCAGTCGGTTCGGGACTAGCGGGCAAGAGACCCAGTACTTC. The encoded protein is CASSPSRFGTSGQETQYF. Looking up the rest from reference TRBV11-1 and TRBJ2-5 gives the full variable domain: EAEVAQSPRYKITEKSQAVAFWCDPISGHATLYWYRQILGQGPELLVQFQDESVVDDSQLPKDRFSAERLKGVDSTLKIQPAELGDSAMYLCASSPSRFGTSGQETQYFGPGTRLLVL.